This TCR beta chain stems from a study of blood T cell repertoires in COVID-19. About the research overall: COVID-19 samples, acute and convalescent, were from the United States, Italy and Spain. PBMCs, B-cell-depleted T cells, or T cells were the source of the cDNA or gDNA that made up the material.

How the authors handled the data: Estimated nucleated cell counts came from reference gene primer amplification. The repertoire was sequenced with immunoSEQ multiplex PCR; TCRdb's copy has only in-frame clones and lacks some. V and J calls and clone size are as listed in that table; D and trimming were resolved from the DNA. The sample holds under 250,000 clones; under 90% are singletons and the top ten take around 6.5%. The receptor comes from a man in his 60s who had recovered from COVID-19. What was sequenced was peripheral blood.

The CDR3 bases are TGTGCCAGCAGTACACAGGGGAACACTGAAGCTTTCTTT. As protein: CASSTQGNTEAFF. This chain connects TRBV7-9 to TRBJ1-1; possibly TRBD1 for D (6 bases). Trimming shortened V by 6 bases and J by 1 base, and 9 bases separated the two germline ends. This CDR3 is 13 amino acids long. Looked up from germline, CDR1 is SEHNR and CDR2 is FQNEAQ (reference sequence).